The entry below gives a single T cell receptor beta chain sequence along with its context. This clonotype was detected a few times. No much larger clone exists at a distance of one base, and base qualities are not known. The sample comes from a study of T cells after yellow fever vaccination (dated by TCRdb to between 2019 and 2020). For the study in its entirety: Libraries from fractions with low cell numbers were prepared with the SMART-Seq v4 Ultra Low Input RNA kit. Two healthy male donors, one aged 18 to 30 and one aged 30 to 40 years, were included in the cohort. Bulk TCR alpha and beta repertoires were sequenced longitudinally to track T-cell clones before and after primary and booster YFV17D yellow fever vaccination. Bulk PBMC replicates and cell subsets were isolated from blood drawn at multiple timepoints before and after both primary and secondary immunization. The full study reports these points: FACS-sorted repertoires could contain abundant contaminating clonotypes from the bulk population, so computational filtering was required. Most clones expanded after primary vaccination were re-detected after the booster (almost 98% of CD4 and approximately 88% of CD8), suggesting broad memory maintenance. A small share of clonotypes occurred in both CD4 and CD8 compartments, likely arising from convergent recombination. Compared with the primary T-cell response, the secondary T-cell response was faster but weaker, reaching its peak on day 5 rather than on day 15. Only two donors were included in the study, so the extent to which the findings can be generalized is limited.

This specimen's treatment or condition label, per the study, means: live attenuated yellow fever vaccine strain. PBMCs were isolated from peripheral blood using a standard Ficoll-Paque protocol. Epitope-specific CD8 T cells were sorted using a dextramer loaded with the yellow fever NS4B epitope peptide, with anti-CD3 and anti-CD8 staining. TriZol was used to extract RNA from bulk PBMCs, CD4 and CD8 fractions, and dextramer-positive and dextramer-negative fractions. The CDR3 spans 16 residues, from the cysteine through the phenylalanine. CDR3 DNA only is kept here, 48 bases in frame from base 1. V drops 3 bases and J drops 0 bases, leaving 14 bases in between. Synthesis of TCR cDNA relied on 5'RACE template switching, a step that introduced a universal primer site along with unique molecular identifiers. cDNA synthesis was primed from both the TCR alpha and TCR beta constant segments. Libraries were amplified in two PCR steps, with sample barcodes and sequencing adapters added in the second step. Sequencing of libraries was done on Illumina HiSeq 2500 (2x100 bp) or NovaSeq (2x150 bp). On the study's bioinformatics: MIGEC handled demultiplexing of reads and collapsing into UMI consensus sequences, while MiXCR performed V(D)J alignment. Vaccine-responding clonotypes were identified with edgeR using replicate PBMC samples, with FDR below 0.01 and a log2 fold change above 5 up to day 15 being required. Bulk clonotypes were assigned CD4 or CD8 identity according to which sequenced CD4 or CD8 repertoire held them at higher abundance. Clonotypes enriched at least 10-fold in dextramer-positive over dextramer-negative fractions were defined as NS4B-specific, and CD4-biased clonotypes were excluded. TCRdb trimmed the raw reads at Q25, called clones with MiXCR and kept productive beta chains. Merged by CDR3 protein, the rows form single entries marked with the most common genes and DNA. What appears here as the V and J calls and clone size reflects TCRdb's work, not the paper's. Present in this sample are some 96,000 distinct CDR3 sequences, roughly 8.2% of which were seen just once. The ten most abundant clones make up about 15% of the sample.

This receptor was taken from a man between 18 and 35 years old who received the YFV17D yellow fever vaccine. Here the chain combines TRBV12-3 or TRBV12-4 and TRBJ1-1; the D gene is unclear. The starting material was CD8+ T cells not binding an NS4B(214-222) dextramer, sorted from PBMCs, obtained more than 14 days after the first yellow fever vaccination. What this sample's cell subset or site label stands for: NS4B epitope dextramer-negative CD8 T cells. The CDR3: CASSFIPGRMNTEAFF. The bases are TGTGCCAGCAGTTTCATTCCCGGACGAATGAACACTGAAGCTTTCTTT.